This T cell receptor (beta chain) was identified during a study of cytomegalovirus exposure and HLA in healthy donors. This clone has only a few counts. With 7 bases removed from V and 9 bases from J, the gap between germline ends came to 13 bases. Germline-derived CDR1 and CDR2 are SEHNR and FQNEAQ (reference sequence). This CDR3 comprises 12 residues. A multiplex PCR was run with 60 Vbeta primers and 13 Jbeta primers. TCRdb keeps only in-frame clones here, not all; method: immunoSEQ multiplex PCR. The profile shows about 200,000 clones, 10% to 15% of them singletons. This clonotype was obtained from a man between 50 and 59 years old in good health and CMV-seropositive. The chain is built from TRBV7-9 and TRBJ2-1; weak D call: TRBD2 (6 bases). Sequenced: PBMCs. The CDR3 nucleotides are TGTGCCAGCACTTCCGGGGGAGGTGAGCAGTTCTTC. Translating gives CASTSGGGEQFF.